The 25 T cell receptor beta chains given below trace back to one sample, sequenced in a study of early T cells in non-severe SARS-CoV-2 infection. MiXCR, run by TCRdb on the 5' RACE reads, gives a single entry per CDR3 protein. The sample has 40,000 to 50,000 distinct CDR3 sequences, more than 4.5% seen once. Sequences were derived from whole blood, sampled at baseline. These receptors were taken from an adult who was a healthcare worker with PCR-confirmed SARS-CoV-2 infection or an uninfected control (not recorded which).

This clonotype was observed many times. The chain uses TRBV12-3 or TRBV12-4 and TRBJ2-7; TRBD2 aligns across 11 bases. This CDR3 region has 15 residues. J gave up 1 base and V 6 bases, and 5 bases lay outside the gene matches. In nucleotides, the CDR3 is TGTGCCAGCAGCCGCACTAGCGGGGGATCCTACGAGCAGTACTTC. It specifies CASSRTSGGSYEQYF.

This clonotype was seen many times. The chain links TRBV7-2 to TRBJ2-3; perhaps TRBD2 as D (5 bases). The V gene's germline CDR1 is SGHTA and CDR2 FQGNSA. Trimming took off 2 bases at V and 1 base at J, with 10 bases between the two ends. This CDR3 contains 15 residues. The CDR3 here is CASSLSRRGTDTQYF. The CDR3 DNA sequence: TGTGCCAGCAGCTTATCTCGGCGGGGCACAGATACGCAGTATTTT. The variable domain in full, with the rest retrieved from reference TRBV7-2 and TRBJ2-3, is GAGVSQSPSNKVTEKGKDVELRCDPISGHTALYWYRQSLGQGLEFLIYFQGNSAPDKSGLPSDRFSAERTGGSVSTLTIQRTQQEDSAVYLCASSLSRRGTDTQYFGPGTRLTVL.

This clonotype was found many times. This rearrangement joins TRBV18 to TRBJ1-1; 9 bases are shared with TRBD1. The V segment lost 2 bases and the J segment 5 bases; nucleotides outside the gene matches: 6. Germline V lookup: CDR1 KGHSH, CDR2 LQKENI. CDR3 size: 15 residues. The CDR3 spells CASSPARTGETEAFF. The CDR3 bases are TGTGCCAGCTCACCAGCACGGACAGGGGAGACTGAAGCTTTCTTT.

This clonotype was recorded at least ten times. The genes are TRBV19 and TRBJ2-3, with TRBD2 identical over 12 bases. The CDR3 length is 17 residues. The trim removed 4 bases at V and 0 bases at J, leaving 5 bases unmatched. The germline CDR1 and CDR2 sequences are LNHDA and SQIVND (reference sequence). CDR3 DNA sequence: TGTGCCAGTAGTACGCACGGGACTAGCGGGAGCACAGATACGCAGTATTTT. It is translated as CASSTHGTSGSTDTQYF.

In regard to this clonotype: A much larger clone sits a single nucleotide away, making a read error possible. The chain couples TRBV12-3 or TRBV12-4 to TRBJ2-3; D is undetermined. The V end lost 1 base, the J end lost 10 bases, and 12 bases lay between the germline ends. CDR3 length: 13 residues. The DNA of the CDR3 is TGTGCCAGCAGTTTAGATGGGGTCGATTCGCAGTATTTT. This sequence encodes CASSLDGVDSQYF.

This clonotype was counted many times. This sequence joins TRBV18 and TRBJ2-7, with 7 bases aligning to TRBD1. The CDR3 covers 13 residues. The ends lost 1 base at V and 5 bases at J; junction bases unmatched: 2. Germline V gene data show CDR1 as KGHSH and CDR2 as LQKENI. Here the CDR3 reads CASSPRQGHEQYF. CDR3 in DNA: TGTGCCAGCTCACCACGACAGGGCCACGAGCAGTACTTC. The whole variable domain, filled in from reference TRBV18 and TRBJ2-7, reads NAGVMQNPRHLVRRRGQEARLRCSPMKGHSHVYWYRQLPEEGLKFMVYLQKENIIDESGMPKERFSAEFPKEGPSILRIQQVVRGDSAAYFCASSPRQGHEQYFGPGTRLTVT.

This clonotype was seen repeatedly, ten times or more. The rearrangement links TRBV6-5 to TRBJ2-2, with 7 bases matching TRBD2. The ends lost 0 bases at V and 3 bases at J; junction bases unmatched: 16. The CDR3 has 20 residues. CDR1 MNHEY and CDR2 SVGAGI come from the germline V gene. The chain's CDR3 is CASSYSSPGAGELDTGELFF. The CDR3 coding sequence is TGTGCCAGCAGTTACTCGAGCCCAGGTGCGGGAGAACTAGACACCGGGGAGCTGTTTTTT.

This clonotype was counted between two and nine times. V usage is TRBV4-1 and J usage is TRBJ2-2; 9 bases match TRBD1. Germline loops: CDR1 MGHRA, CDR2 YSYEKL. This CDR3 has 16 amino acids. V trimming: 4 bases; J trimming: 0 bases; junction bases outside the gene matches: 3. CDR3 sequence: CASSPGQGPNTGELFF. CDR3 bases: TGCGCCAGCAGCCCCGGACAGGGGCCGAACACCGGGGAGCTGTTTTTT.

This clonotype came up many times. The CDR3 bases are TGTGCCAGCAGTTTTGAGCGGGATGGTACCTACGAGCAGTACTTC. Its translation: CASSFERDGTYEQYF. The chain has TRBV12-3 or TRBV12-4 and TRBJ2-7; 7 nucleotides agree with TRBD2. V gave up 3 bases and J gave up 2 bases; unmatched junction bases: 7. The CDR3 spans 15 residues.

This clonotype was observed at least ten times. CDR3 nucleotide sequence: TGTGCCAGCAGCTCAAGGAGTGCCACCTACGAGCAGTACTTC. Its translation is CASSSRSATYEQYF. V gene TRBV11-2 combines with J gene TRBJ2-7; D remains unclear. Looked up from germline, CDR1 is SGHAT and CDR2 is FQNNGV. V lost 4 bases, J lost 2 bases, and 12 bases lay in between. The length of the CDR3 is 14 residues.

This clonotype was recorded many times. V gene TRBV4-2 combines with J gene TRBJ2-2; D remains unclear. V was cut by 1 base and J by 0 bases, with 12 bases left in between. The CDR3 is 17 amino acids. CDR1 is LGHNA and CDR2 is YNFKEQ in the germline V gene. CDR3 DNA: TGTGCCAGCAGCCAAGTCGGAGTGGGCCCGAACACCGGGGAGCTGTTTTTT. Encoded protein: CASSQVGVGPNTGELFF.

V and J are TRBV11-2 and TRBJ2-7, with 10 bases aligning to TRBD2. With V trimmed by 4 bases and J by 3 bases, 3 bases remained unmatched. Germline lookup yields CDR1 SGHAT and CDR2 FQNNGV. This CDR3 is 14 amino acids long. The CDR3: CASSSLAGGYEQYF. Written as DNA, the CDR3 is TGTGCCAGCAGCTCGTTAGCGGGAGGCTACGAGCAGTACTTC.

In this sample, this clonotype turned up many times. This sequence joins TRBV21-1 and TRBJ2-7. TRBV21-1 is a pseudogene segment. The length of the CDR3 is 14 residues. The CDR3, as DNA: TGTGCCAGCAGCAAAGATCGAAATCTAGACGAGCAGTACTTC. Translation gives CASSKDRNLDEQYF.

This clonotype appeared a few times. The chain has TRBV4-1 and TRBJ2-2, with 11 bases identical to TRBD2. Per the germline V gene, CDR1 is MGHRA and CDR2 is YSYEKL. Trimming cost V 2 bases and J 2 bases; bases outside gene matches: 4. The length of the CDR3 is 17 residues. This CDR3 reads CASSQTTSGINTGELFF. The CDR3, as DNA: TGCGCCAGCAGCCAAACGACTAGCGGGATAAACACCGGGGAGCTGTTTTTT.

This clonotype was picked up many times. V gene TRBV7-4 combines with J gene TRBJ2-1; D remains ambiguous. With 3 bases removed from V and 0 bases from J, the gap between germline ends came to 6 bases. The CDR3 spans 14 residues. Germline CDR1 reads SGHVT; CDR2 reads SQSDAQ. The CDR3 loop is CASSFRNSYNEQFF. The CDR3 DNA reads TGTGCCAGCAGCTTCCGGAACTCCTACAATGAGCAGTTCTTC.

This clonotype occurred a few times. This rearrangement joins TRBV14 to TRBJ1-2, with D possibly matching TRBD1 (6 bases). Germline CDR1 and CDR2: SGHDN and FVKESK. The germline V and J ends were trimmed by 4 bases and 5 bases, with 8 bases remaining between them. There are 12 residues in the CDR3. The DNA for the CDR3 is TGTGCCAGCAGCCGAGGACAGTATGGCTACACCTTC. Residues: CASSRGQYGYTF.

This clonotype was detected only a few times. The chain has TRBV15 and TRBJ2-5; 7 nucleotides line up with TRBD1. Germline V gene lookup returns CDR1 LNHNV and CDR2 YYDKDF (reference sequence). The CDR3 has 14 amino acids. V lost 1 base to trimming and J lost 5 bases; unmatched junction nucleotides: 4. The CDR3, as DNA: TGTGCCACCAGCAGAGTAAGGGGGCCTGAGACCCAGTACTTC. It codes for CATSRVRGPETQYF.

This clonotype showed up just a few times. This chain connects TRBV11-2 to TRBJ1-4; unclear D gene. CDR1 SGHAT and CDR2 FQNNGV come from the germline V gene. The CDR3 is 12 residues long. The V gene lost 1 base and the J gene lost 7 bases, with 4 bases spanning the gap. The CDR3 region is CASSLGSEKLFF. CDR3 sequence (DNA): TGTGCCAGCAGCTTAGGGAGTGAAAAACTGTTTTTT.

This clonotype has ten or more counts. The chain links TRBV5-1 to TRBJ2-7; 7 bases map to TRBD1. The V segment lost 4 bases and the J segment 2 bases; nucleotides outside the gene matches: 3. The V gene's germline CDR1 is SGHRS and CDR2 YFSETQ. The CDR3 has 13 amino acids. CDR3 nucleotide sequence: TGCGCCAGCAGCAGGGGACAGCCCTACGAGCAGTACTTC. It specifies CASSRGQPYEQYF.

This clonotype was seen ten or more times. This chain joins TRBV29-1 and TRBJ2-7, with 8 positions matching TRBD2. V lost 8 bases and J lost 0; bases outside the gene matches: 6. CDR1 and CDR2 from the germline V gene are SQVTM and ANQGSEA. The CDR3 runs 13 residues. The CDR3 DNA is TGCAGCTACCGGGGGGGGAGCTCCTACGAGCAGTACTTC. Its protein product is CSYRGGSSYEQYF.

This clonotype was seen many times. V gene TRBV3-1 combines with J gene TRBJ1-1; no firm D call. The germline V gene has CDR1 LGHDT and CDR2 YNNKEL (reference sequence). V dropped 1 base and J dropped 2 bases, with 8 bases sitting between them. CDR3 length: 14 residues. Here the CDR3 DNA reads TGTGCCAGCAGCCAAGCCCCGGCAAACACTGAAGCTTTCTTT. It is translated as CASSQAPANTEAFF.

The V and J genes are TRBV18 and TRBJ2-6; D is possibly TRBD1 (5 bases). CDR1 and CDR2 (germline): KGHSH, LQKENI. V was cut by 4 bases and J by 1 base, with 8 bases left in between. CDR3 size: 15 residues. In DNA, the CDR3 is TGTGCCAGCTCACTTACAGGTTCTGGGGCCAACGTCCTGACTTTC. It specifies CASSLTGSGANVLTF.

This clonotype has at least ten counts. The V and J genes are TRBV7-2 and TRBJ1-2, with 9 nucleotides matching TRBD1. J lost 2 bases, V lost 5 bases, and 3 bases had no gene match. The germline gives CDR1 SGHTA, CDR2 FQGNSA. The CDR3 extends over 14 amino acids. CDR3 sequence reads: CASSRDRANYGYTF. The CDR3 DNA is TGTGCCAGCAGCCGGGACAGGGCGAACTATGGCTACACCTTC.

This clonotype was observed at least ten times. The genes are TRBV29-1 and TRBJ1-2, with unresolved D. The V end was cut by 4 bases, the J end by 0 bases, with 15 bases between. The CDR3 extends over 15 amino acids. Germline V gives CDR1 SQVTM, CDR2 ANQGSEA. For the CDR3, the DNA is TGCAGCGTTGGGGAGTCAGCTCTAGCTAACTATGGCTACACCTTC. Its translation: CSVGESALANYGYTF. Full variable domain (remainder filled in from reference TRBV29-1 and TRBJ1-2): SAVISQKPSRDICQRGTSLTIQCQVDSQVTMMFWYRQQPGQSLTLIATANQGSEATYESGFVIDKFPISRPNLTFSTLTVSNMSPEDSSIYLCSVGESALANYGYTFGSGTRLTVV.

This chain links TRBV20-1 with TRBJ2-5; D remains unclear. V was cut by 0 bases and J by 3 bases, with 14 bases left in between. The CDR3 has 15 amino acids. Germline V lookup: CDR1 DFQATT, CDR2 SNEGSKA (reference sequence). CDR3 nucleotides: TGCAGTGCTAGAGATCTTAGGCAGGCGGAAGAGACCCAGTACTTC. Its translation: CSARDLRQAEETQYF.